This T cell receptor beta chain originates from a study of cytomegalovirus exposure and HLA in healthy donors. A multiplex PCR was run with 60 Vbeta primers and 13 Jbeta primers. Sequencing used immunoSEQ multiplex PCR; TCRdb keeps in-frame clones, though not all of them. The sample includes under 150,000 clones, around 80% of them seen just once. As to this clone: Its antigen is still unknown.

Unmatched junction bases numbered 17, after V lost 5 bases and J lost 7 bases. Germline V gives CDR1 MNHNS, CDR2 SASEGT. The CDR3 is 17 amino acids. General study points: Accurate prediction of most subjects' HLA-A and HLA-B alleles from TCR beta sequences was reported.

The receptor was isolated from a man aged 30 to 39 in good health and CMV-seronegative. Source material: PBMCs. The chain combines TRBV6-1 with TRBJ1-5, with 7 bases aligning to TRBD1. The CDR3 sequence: CASSKEQGGLPKQPQHF. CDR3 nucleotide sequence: TGTGCCAGCAGTAAAGAGCAGGGGGGTCTACCGAAACAGCCCCAGCATTTT.